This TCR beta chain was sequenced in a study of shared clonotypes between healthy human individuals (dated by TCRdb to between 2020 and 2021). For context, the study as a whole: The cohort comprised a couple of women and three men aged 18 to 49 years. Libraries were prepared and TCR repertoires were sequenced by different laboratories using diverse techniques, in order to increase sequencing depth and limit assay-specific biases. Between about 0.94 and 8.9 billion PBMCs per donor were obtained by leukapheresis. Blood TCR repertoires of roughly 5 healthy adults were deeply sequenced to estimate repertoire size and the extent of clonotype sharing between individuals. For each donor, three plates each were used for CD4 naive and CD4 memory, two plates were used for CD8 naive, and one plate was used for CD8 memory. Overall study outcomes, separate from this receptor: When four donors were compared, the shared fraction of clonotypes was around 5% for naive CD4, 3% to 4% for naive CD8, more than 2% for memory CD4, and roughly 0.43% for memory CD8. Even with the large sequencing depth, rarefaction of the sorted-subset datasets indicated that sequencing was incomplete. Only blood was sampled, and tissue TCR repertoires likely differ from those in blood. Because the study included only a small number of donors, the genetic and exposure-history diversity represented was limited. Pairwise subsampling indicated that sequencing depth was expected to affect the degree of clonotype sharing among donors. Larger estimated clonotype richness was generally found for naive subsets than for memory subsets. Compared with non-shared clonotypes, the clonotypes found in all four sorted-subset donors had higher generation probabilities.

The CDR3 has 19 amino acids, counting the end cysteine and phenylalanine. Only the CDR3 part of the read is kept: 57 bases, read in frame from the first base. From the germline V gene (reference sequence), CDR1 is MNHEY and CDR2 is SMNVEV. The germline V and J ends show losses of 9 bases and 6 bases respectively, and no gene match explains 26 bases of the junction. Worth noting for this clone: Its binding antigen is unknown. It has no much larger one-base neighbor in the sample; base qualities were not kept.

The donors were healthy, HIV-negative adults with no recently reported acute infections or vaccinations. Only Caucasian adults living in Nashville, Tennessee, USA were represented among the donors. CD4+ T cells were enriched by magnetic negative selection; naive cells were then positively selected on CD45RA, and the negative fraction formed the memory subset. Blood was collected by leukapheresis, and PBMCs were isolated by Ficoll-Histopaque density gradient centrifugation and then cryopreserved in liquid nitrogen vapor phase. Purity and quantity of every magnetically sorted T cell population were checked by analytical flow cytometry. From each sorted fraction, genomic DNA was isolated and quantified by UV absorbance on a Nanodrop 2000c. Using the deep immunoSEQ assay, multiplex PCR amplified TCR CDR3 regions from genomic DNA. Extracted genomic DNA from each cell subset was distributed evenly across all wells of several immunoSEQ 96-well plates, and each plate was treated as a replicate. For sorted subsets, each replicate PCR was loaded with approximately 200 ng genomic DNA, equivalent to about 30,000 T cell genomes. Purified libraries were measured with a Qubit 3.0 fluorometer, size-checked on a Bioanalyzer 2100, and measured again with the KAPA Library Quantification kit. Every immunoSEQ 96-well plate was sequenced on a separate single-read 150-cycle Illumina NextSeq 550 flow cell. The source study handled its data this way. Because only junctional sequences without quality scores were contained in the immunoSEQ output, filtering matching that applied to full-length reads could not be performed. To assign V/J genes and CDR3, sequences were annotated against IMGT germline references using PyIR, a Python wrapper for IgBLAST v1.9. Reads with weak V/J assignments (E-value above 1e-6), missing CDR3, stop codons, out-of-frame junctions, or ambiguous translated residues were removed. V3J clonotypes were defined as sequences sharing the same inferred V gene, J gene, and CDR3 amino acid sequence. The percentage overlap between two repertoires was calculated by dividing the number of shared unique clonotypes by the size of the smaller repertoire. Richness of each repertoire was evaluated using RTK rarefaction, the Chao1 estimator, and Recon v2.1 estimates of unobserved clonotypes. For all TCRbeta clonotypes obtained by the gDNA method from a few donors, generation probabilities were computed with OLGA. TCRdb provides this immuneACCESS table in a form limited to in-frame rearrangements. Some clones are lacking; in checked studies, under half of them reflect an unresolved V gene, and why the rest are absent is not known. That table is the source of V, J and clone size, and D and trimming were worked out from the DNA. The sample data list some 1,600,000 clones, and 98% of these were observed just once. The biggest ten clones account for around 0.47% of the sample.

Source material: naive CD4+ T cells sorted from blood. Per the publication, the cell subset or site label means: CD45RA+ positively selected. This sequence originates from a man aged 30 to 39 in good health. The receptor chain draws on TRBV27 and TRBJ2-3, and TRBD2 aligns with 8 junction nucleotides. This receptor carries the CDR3 CARTSGSSCHPTTQDTQYF. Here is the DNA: TGTGCCAGAACGAGCGGGAGTTCGTGCCACCCCACCACACAGGATACGCAGTATTTT.